One and the same sample provided the 19 T cell receptor beta chains below, sequenced in a study of shared clonotypes between healthy human individuals (TCRdb year 2020). The library was generated by the immunoSEQ multiplex PCR assay. Drawn from immuneACCESS, this table holds only the in-frame rearrangements with V and J called that TCRdb kept. Clones are partly lost; checked studies trace under half to an unresolved V gene and leave the rest unexplained. In this sample the table shows about 490,000 clones, less than 80% of which occur a single time. The ten largest account for approximately 12% of the sample. Sequenced sample: PBMCs. The receptors come from a woman aged 40-49 years in good health. Some clones in this sample may be carry-over from other donors' samples.

Points on this clone: This probably arose from a read error, given a far larger clone one base away. The V and J genes are TRBV6-4 and TRBJ1-2, with 10 bases fitting TRBD1. The CDR3 spans 15 residues. In germline, CDR1 is MRHNA, CDR2 SNTAGT. Unmatched junction bases numbered 6, after V lost 3 bases and J lost 5 bases. CDR3 DNA: TGTGCCAGCAGTGAATCCCCGGACAGGGGGTATGGCTACACCTTC. Encoded protein: CASSESPDRGYGYTF.

The chain employs TRBV1 and TRBJ2-1; the D call TRBD2 from the table was never checked on the DNA. TRBV1 is a pseudogene segment. The CDR3 runs to 15 residues. In DNA form, the CDR3 reads TGCACCAGCAGCCAAAGGCTCCTTGAGGACAATGAGCAGTTCTTC. Translation: CTSSQRLLEDNEQFF.

This clone appeared a few times. V is TRBV7-9 and J is TRBJ2-1; D is undetermined. Trimming left V 7 bases short and J 10 bases short, with 11 bases between. The CDR3 runs to 11 residues. CDR1 and CDR2 (germline): SEHNR, FQNEAQ (reference sequence). CDR3 nucleotides: TGTGCCAGCAACACTCCCGTCGAGCAGTTCTTC. As protein: CASNTPVEQFF.

This clone has a single count. The chain combines TRBV4-3 with TRBJ2-2, with 9 bases fitting TRBD1. J gave up 8 bases and V 4 bases, and 8 bases lay outside the gene matches. The length of the CDR3 is 15 residues. Germline loops: CDR1 LGHNA, CDR2 YSLEER. For the CDR3, the DNA is TGCGCCAGCAGCCCAAAGGGACAGGGTTATGGGGAGCTGTTTTTT. This sequence encodes CASSPKGQGYGELFF.

The V gene is TRBV27, the J gene TRBJ1-4; D unresolved. V was trimmed by 0 bases and J by 14 bases, leaving 13 bases between them. The germline V gene has CDR1 MNHEY and CDR2 SMNVEV (reference sequence). The CDR3 length is 13 residues. CDR3 bases: TGTGCCAGCAGTTTATCGCCCCCCGTCCAGCTGTTTTTT. Encoded protein: CASSLSPPVQLFF.

Many counts were recorded for this clone. The chain combines TRBV19 with TRBJ2-1; TRBD2 aligns across 10 bases. This CDR3 is 14 amino acids long. Trimming at V came to 3 bases and at J to 9 bases, leaving 5 bases not matched to a gene. Germline V CDR1 and CDR2: LNHDA, SQIVND (reference sequence). CDR3 amino acids: CASSITSGIGEQFF. CDR3 bases: TGTGCCAGTAGTATTACTAGCGGGATAGGTGAGCAGTTCTTC.

V and J are TRBV2 and TRBJ1-2; D might be TRBD1 (6 bases). Trimming took 6 bases from V and 8 from J, leaving 13 bases between them. Germline values: CDR1 SNHLY, CDR2 FYNNEI. This CDR3 has 12 residues. The chain's CDR3 is CASRERTAGYTF. In DNA, the CDR3 is TGTGCCAGCAGGGAAAGGACAGCCGGCTACACCTTC.

Turning to this clone: Mismatch with germline at one junction end may stem from a read error. The rearrangement uses TRBV7-2 and TRBJ1-1, with D perhaps matching TRBD1 (6 bases). The CDR3 is 14 amino acids. Germline V gene lookup returns CDR1 SGHTA and CDR2 FQGNSA. CDR3 coding DNA: TGCGCCAGCAGCCAAGAGGGGGGTGGAAATGTAGCTTTCTTT. This translates into CASSQEGGGNVAFF.

The chain employs TRBV19 and TRBJ1-1, with D uncertain. CDR1 LNHDA and CDR2 SQIVND come from the germline V gene (reference sequence). The length of the CDR3 is 13 residues. V lost 2 bases and J lost 3, with 7 bases in between. The CDR3 loop is CASSITADTEAFF. CDR3 DNA sequence: TGTGCCAGTAGTATAACGGCAGACACTGAAGCTTTCTTT.

The rearrangement links TRBV4-2 to TRBJ2-7, with D perhaps assigned TRBD1 or TRBD2 (6 bases each). There are 20 residues in the CDR3. Trimming took 2 bases from V and 2 from J, leaving 28 bases between them. Germline V gene data show CDR1 as LGHNA and CDR2 as YNFKEQ. The CDR3 is CASSQINRGARPPGTYEQYF. CDR3 nucleotides: TGTGCCAGCAGCCAAATCAATAGGGGGGCGCGGCCACCCGGGACCTACGAGCAGTACTTC.

With regard to this clone: An end of the junction does not agree with germline; a read error may underlie this. The same CDR3 arises from other DNA sequences in this sample as well. This chain uses TRBV10-3 with TRBJ1-4; D is undetermined. This CDR3 comprises 14 residues. CDR1 is ENHRY, CDR2 SYGVKD, per germline. The CDR3: CAISDPGRNEKLFF. The CDR3 DNA is TGTGCCATCAGTGACCCAGGCCGTAATGAGAAACTGTTTTTT.

The V call is TRBV5-4, the J call TRBJ1-1; D not certain. The CDR3 contains 15 residues. Germline V gene sequence: CDR1 SGHNT, CDR2 YYREEE (reference sequence). V lost 4 bases and J 1 base, leaving 14 bases between the germline ends. The CDR3 region has the DNA TGTGCCAGCAGCAATCCCCTGGACGGGAACACTGAAGCTTTCTTT. Translation: CASSNPLDGNTEAFF.

The gene calls are TRBV9 and TRBJ2-4, with a tentative D call TRBD2 (6 bases). CDR1 is SGDLS and CDR2 is YYNGEE in the germline V gene. The CDR3 runs 16 residues. Trimming pared 0 bases from V and 4 bases from J, leaving 14 bases between. The CDR3 nucleotides are TGTGCCAGCAGCGTAGGTCCCCTGGCGGGAAAAAACATTCAGTACTTC. Its protein is CASSVGPLAGKNIQYF.

The chain is built from TRBV30 and TRBJ1-1; D might be TRBD1 (6 bases). CDR3 size: 18 residues. The germline V gene has CDR1 GTSNPN and CDR2 SVGIG (reference sequence). Trimming took 3 bases from V and 3 from J, leaving 26 bases between them. The CDR3 reads CAWSYPRSGNRGHTEAFF. For the CDR3, the DNA is TGTGCCTGGAGCTACCCCAGATCAGGGAATCGGGGGCACACTGAAGCTTTCTTT.

The genes are TRBV25-1 and TRBJ2-2; D gene unclear. The CDR3 runs to 16 residues. Germline V gene lookup returns CDR1 MGHDK and CDR2 SYGVNS. Trimming took 0 bases from V and 5 from J, leaving 13 bases between them. The CDR3: CASSEYKQRATGELFF. In nucleotides, the CDR3 is TGTGCCAGCAGTGAATACAAACAACGCGCAACCGGGGAGCTGTTTTTT.

This chain uses TRBV7-2 with TRBJ2-7; D is undetermined. The germline V and J ends were trimmed by 1 base and 3 bases, with 7 bases remaining between them. The CDR3 sequence is 13 residues long. Per germline, CDR1 SGHTA and CDR2 FQGNSA. In DNA, the CDR3 is TGTGCCAGCAGCTTAGAACAGTTCTACGAGCAGTACTTC. This gives the protein CASSLEQFYEQYF.

The CDR3 region is CASSPSSQDYEQYF. Here the CDR3 DNA reads TGCGCCAGCAGCCCGTCGTCACAGGACTACGAGCAGTACTTC. V and J are TRBV5-1 and TRBJ2-7, with D possibly TRBD1 on 5 matching bases. The germline gives CDR1 SGHRS, CDR2 YFSETQ. The CDR3 consists of 14 residues. V lost 4 bases, J lost 3 bases, and 14 bases lay in between.

This clone was counted between two and nine times. This chain connects TRBV2 to TRBJ2-7; 7 positions match TRBD1. The trim removed 8 bases at V and 0 bases at J, leaving 4 bases unmatched. The length of the CDR3 is 13 residues. CDR1 is SNHLY and CDR2 is FYNNEI in the germline V gene. CDR3 DNA: TGTGCCAGCCGGGACAGTTCCTCCTACGAGCAGTACTTC. Its translation is CASRDSSSYEQYF.

This clone was counted between two and nine times. The chain joins TRBV7-9 to TRBJ2-7, with 7 bases lining up with TRBD1. The trim removed 5 bases at V and 5 bases at J, leaving 6 bases unmatched. Germline loops: CDR1 SEHNR, CDR2 FQNEAQ (reference sequence). This CDR3 has 13 amino acids. The CDR3 protein is CASSRGQTDEQYF. CDR3 coding DNA: TGTGCCAGCAGCCGGGGACAGACCGACGAGCAGTACTTC.